This T cell receptor (beta chain) was observed in a study of CD8 T cells in Susac syndrome (dated by TCRdb to about 2019). Study-level background: The study used repertoire sequencing to test whether antigen drove CD8+ T cell activation and differentiation in Susac syndrome.

The junction shows trimming of 7 bases on V and 4 bases on J, and the gene matches do not reach 10 bases of it. From the cysteine up to the phenylalanine, the CDR3 has a length of 14 residues. Only CDR3 DNA is held: 42 bases, read in frame from base 1. The germline V gene (reference sequence) specifies GTSNPN as CDR1 and SVGIG as CDR2. RNA was extracted with the RNeasy kit and 0.5 to 1 ug was reverse transcribed using random hexamers. The immunoSEQ multiplex PCR assay, covering 54 Vbeta and 13 Jbeta segments, was used to amplify TCR beta CDR3 regions. Bias from PCR amplification was corrected by using a synthetic template baseline for primer optimization and for computational correction. Concerning the study's data processing: Only productive sequences were kept, with reads annotated to V, D and J genes according to IMGT and analyzed in immunoSEQ Analyzer. Clonality was calculated as one minus the Shannon entropy normalized by log2 of the number of productive unique sequences. Public and private clones were assessed among the 100 most prevalent clones of each patient and control. Clones were defined as Susac-specific when absent from the healthy and MS cohorts, from about 1,100 published viral clones and from other ImmuneACCESS disease sequences. The public reads were run again by TCRdb, first through fastp at Q25 and then through MiXCR, and only productive beta chains were kept. Identical CDR3 protein sequences are pooled into one entry, listed with their most common genes and DNA. In this record, the V and J calls reflect TCRdb's handling and not the investigators' own analysis. In all, the sample holds about 150,000 distinct CDR3 sequences, and approximately 94% of those were seen once. In total, the top ten clones hold 0.084% of the sample.

The investigation overall reported the following: The study acknowledged that relatively few individuals were included in the TCR sequencing and HLA analysis.

With regard to this clonotype: Its antigen is not yet known. No base qualities exist here, and no much larger clone lies one base off it.

Peripheral blood CD8+ and CD4+ T cells from healthy donors, Susac syndrome patients and multiple sclerosis patients were profiled using high-throughput TCR beta sequencing. Healthy donors were included as age- and sex-matched controls. Bulk CD8+ and CD4+ T cells were purified by magnetic negative isolation, while CD8+ TEMRA cells were enriched using FACS. Blood was collected in EDTA tubes and processed within 24 hours, with PBMCs isolated through density gradient centrifugation. PBMCs intended for TCR sequencing were cryopreserved in liquid nitrogen and were subsequently thawed in a 37 degrees C water bath. Purity of sorted or isolated CD4+, CD8+ and CD8+ TEMRA cells was at least 90%.

Sequencing was done on a sample of CD4+ T cells from PBMCs. Here the chain combines TRBV30 and TRBJ2-1, and 7 bases in between align with TRBD1. The receptor was derived from a human donor in good health. The CDR3 amino acid sequence is: CASIRTGFYNEQFF. The DNA sequence is TGTGCCTCGATACGGACAGGCTTTTACAATGAGCAGTTCTTC.